These 18 T cell receptor beta chains were all obtained from the same sample, sequenced in a study of T cells in Graves' hyperthyroidism and ophthalmopathy. TCR beta CDR3 sequences were amplified from RNA transcripts. The HTBI primer set served for first-round RT-PCR of the TCR CDR3. TCRdb processed the multiplex PCR reads anew with MiXCR; each CDR3 protein has one entry. The sample records about 360,000 distinct CDR3 sequences, roughly 13% being singletons. What was sequenced was blood. These receptors all stem from a woman aged 18-30 years with Graves' hyperthyroidism.

This clonotype was counted a few times. The V gene is TRBV11-2, the J gene TRBJ2-1, with no clear D. This CDR3 comprises 14 residues. The V end was cut by 1 base, the J end by 7 bases, with 11 bases between. The germline gives CDR1 SGHAT, CDR2 FQNNGV. CDR3 bases: TGTGCCAGCAGCTTAGGGACGTGGGTGAATGAGCAGTTCTTC. It encodes CASSLGTWVNEQFF. The complete variable domain, with remaining parts taken from reference TRBV11-2 and TRBJ2-1, reads EAGVAQSPRYKIIEKRQSVAFWCNPISGHATLYWYQQILGQGPKLLIQFQNNGVVDDSQLPKDRFSAERLKGVDSTLKIQPAKLEDSAVYLCASSLGTWVNEQFFGPGTRLTVL.

Many counts were recorded for this clonotype. The chain is built from TRBV11-3 and TRBJ2-1; D may be TRBD1 or TRBD2 (6 bases each). Deletions cut 5 bases from V and 3 bases from J, with 20 bases between. Germline assignment: CDR1 SGHNT and CDR2 YENEEA. This CDR3 comprises 17 residues. Written as DNA, the CDR3 is TGTGCCAGCAGCGCGGGGCGGCTGACAGGTAGCTACAATGAGCAGTTCTTC. It yields the protein CASSAGRLTGSYNEQFF.

This clonotype occurred many times. This chain links TRBV2 with TRBJ1-5, with a tentative D call TRBD1 (5 bases). The germline CDR1 and CDR2 sequences are SNHLY and FYNNEI. The CDR3 has 15 amino acids. V was pared by 8 bases and J by 3 bases, with 17 bases between. The CDR3 DNA reads TGTGCCAGCCGCGAGGAAGGGGTTGCCAATCAGCCCCAGCATTTT. It yields the protein CASREEGVANQPQHF.

This clonotype was seen many times. The chain couples TRBV20-1 to TRBJ2-5; the match to TRBD2 covers 13 bases. Trimming took 0 bases from V and 8 from J; bases not matched to a gene: 6. Germline loops: CDR1 DFQATT, CDR2 SNEGSKA (reference sequence). This CDR3 contains 15 residues. The CDR3 DNA sequence: TGCAGTGCTAGAGAAGGGACTAGCGGGGAACCCACCCAGTACTTC. It yields the protein CSAREGTSGEPTQYF.

The table lists this clonotype with many counts. CDR3 region: CSGLAGRGDNEQFF. The CDR3 DNA is TGCAGTGGGCTAGCGGGAAGAGGGGACAATGAGCAGTTCTTC. The rearrangement uses TRBV20-1 and TRBJ2-1; TRBD2 matches 9 bases. V trimming: 7 bases; J trimming: 5 bases; junction bases outside the gene matches: 9. The CDR3 totals 14 residues. Per the germline V gene, CDR1 is DFQATT and CDR2 is SNEGSKA (reference sequence).

The sample holds many counts of this clonotype. The V call is TRBV28, the J call TRBJ2-7; 11 bases are shared with TRBD1. J lost 2 bases, V lost 4 bases, and 7 bases had no gene match. This CDR3 is 16 amino acids long. Germline V gene sequence: CDR1 MDHEN, CDR2 SYDVKM. The CDR3 DNA reads as TGTGCCAGCAGTTCCCCGGGACAGGGGGTTACCTACGAGCAGTACTTC. This gives the protein CASSSPGQGVTYEQYF.

The sample holds a few counts of this clonotype. The V gene is TRBV13, the J gene TRBJ1-6; TRBD1 agrees at 8 bases. The germline V gene encodes CDR1 PRHDT and CDR2 FYEKMQ (reference sequence). The CDR3 covers 16 residues. V lost 5 bases and J lost 3; bases outside the gene matches: 6. CDR3 DNA: TGTGCCAGCAGCGACAGGGGTGGTGGCTATAATTCACCCCTCCACTTT. Translating gives CASSDRGGGYNSPLHF.

This clonotype was recorded many times. This chain joins TRBV4-1 and TRBJ1-1; D not resolved. The length of the CDR3 is 12 residues. The germline V gene encodes CDR1 MGHRA and CDR2 YSYEKL. V was clipped by 0 bases and J by 5 bases, with 4 bases between them. CDR3 amino acids: CASSQDGTEAFF. Here the CDR3 DNA reads TGCGCCAGCAGCCAAGATGGAACTGAAGCTTTCTTT.

The rearrangement uses TRBV5-1 and TRBJ2-7; TRBD1 is a possible D gene (5 bases). The ends were cut back, 0 bases at V and 3 bases at J, with 10 bases in the middle. The CDR3 covers 14 residues. Germline CDR1 reads SGHRS; CDR2 reads YFSETQ. In nucleotides, the CDR3 is TGCGCCAGCAGCTTGGTTGAGACAGACTACGAGCAGTACTTC. Amino acid sequence: CASSLVETDYEQYF.

Note on this clonotype: It may be a read error: a sequence one base away is much more abundant. This rearrangement joins TRBV18 to TRBJ1-5, with 11 bases aligning to TRBD1. CDR3 size: 15 residues. From germline, CDR1 is KGHSH and CDR2 LQKENI. V lost 4 bases and J lost 1; bases outside the gene matches: 0. Here the CDR3 reads CASSRDRGSNQPQHF. The CDR3 DNA is TGTGCCAGCTCACGGGACAGGGGGAGCAATCAGCCCCAGCATTTT.

This clonotype was counted ten times or more. The chain employs TRBV27 and TRBJ2-1; 13 bases map to TRBD2. Trimming at V came to 8 bases and at J to 6 bases, leaving 7 bases not matched to a gene. Looked up from germline, CDR1 is MNHEY and CDR2 is SMNVEV (reference sequence). The CDR3 is 15 amino acids. The CDR3 loop reads CASRTRTSGSNEQFF. CDR3 nucleotides: TGTGCCAGCCGGACGAGGACTAGCGGGAGCAATGAGCAGTTCTTC.

This clonotype was recorded at least ten times. The chain links TRBV5-1 to TRBJ1-4, with D unclear. Germline lookup yields CDR1 SGHRS and CDR2 YFSETQ. V was trimmed by 4 bases and J by 6 bases, leaving 13 bases between them. The CDR3 extends over 14 amino acids. The CDR3, as DNA: TGCGCCAGCAGCCGGGGATCGGAGGATGAAAAACTGTTTTTT. It codes for CASSRGSEDEKLFF.

This clonotype has a handful of counts. CDR3 residues: CAWSVKGPSDVLTF. Written as DNA, the CDR3 is TGTGCCTGGAGTGTAAAGGGACCGTCCGACGTCCTGACTTTC. The V call is TRBV30, the J call TRBJ2-6; the D gene could be TRBD1 or TRBD2 (5 bases each). V lost 0 bases, J lost 11 bases, and 14 bases lay in between. CDR3 length equals 14 residues. CDR1 and CDR2 (germline): GTSNPN, SVGIG (reference sequence).

In the case of this clonotype: A single base separates this from a much larger clone, so it may be a read error. The V call is TRBV28, the J call TRBJ1-1; perhaps TRBD1 as D (5 bases). The germline V gene has CDR1 MDHEN and CDR2 SYDVKM. The CDR3 loop spans 12 amino acids. The CDR3 is CASNQGRTETFF. In nucleotides, the CDR3 is TGTGCCAGCAATCAGGGAAGGACTGAAACTTTCTTT.

This clonotype was counted ten times or more. The chain has TRBV7-2 and TRBJ1-1; no definite D call. Trimming took 2 bases from V and 11 from J, leaving 15 bases between them. Per germline, CDR1 SGHTA and CDR2 FQGNSA. This CDR3 has 13 residues. The CDR3 spells CASSLYIGGGAFF. The CDR3 DNA reads as TGTGCCAGCAGCTTATATATCGGCGGAGGGGCTTTCTTT.

Many counts were recorded for this clonotype. V is TRBV19 and J is TRBJ2-5; D unclear. V was clipped by 3 bases and J by 0 bases, with 11 bases between them. CDR1 is LNHDA, CDR2 SQIVND, per germline (reference sequence). This CDR3 has 15 amino acids. CDR3 bases: TGTGCCAGTAGTATGTTGCCGCTCTACCAAGAGACCCAGTACTTC. Protein: CASSMLPLYQETQYF.

The chain combines TRBV18 with TRBJ1-2; D gene unclear. Germline lookup yields CDR1 KGHSH and CDR2 LQKENI. CDR3 length: 13 amino acids. V was shortened by 3 bases and J by 6 bases, with 11 bases between the two germline ends. The CDR3, as DNA: TGTGCCAGCTCACCTCCCGGTTACGATGGCTACACCTTC. As protein: CASSPPGYDGYTF.

This clonotype came up many times. The chain uses TRBV28 and TRBJ1-1, with TRBD1 as a possible D gene (5 bases). This CDR3 has 13 amino acids. Germline CDR1 reads MDHEN; CDR2 reads SYDVKM. V lost 3 bases and J lost 1, with 6 bases in between. The CDR3 region has the DNA TGTGCCAGCAGTTTGGGGACGAACACTGAAGCTTTCTTT. Its translation: CASSLGTNTEAFF.